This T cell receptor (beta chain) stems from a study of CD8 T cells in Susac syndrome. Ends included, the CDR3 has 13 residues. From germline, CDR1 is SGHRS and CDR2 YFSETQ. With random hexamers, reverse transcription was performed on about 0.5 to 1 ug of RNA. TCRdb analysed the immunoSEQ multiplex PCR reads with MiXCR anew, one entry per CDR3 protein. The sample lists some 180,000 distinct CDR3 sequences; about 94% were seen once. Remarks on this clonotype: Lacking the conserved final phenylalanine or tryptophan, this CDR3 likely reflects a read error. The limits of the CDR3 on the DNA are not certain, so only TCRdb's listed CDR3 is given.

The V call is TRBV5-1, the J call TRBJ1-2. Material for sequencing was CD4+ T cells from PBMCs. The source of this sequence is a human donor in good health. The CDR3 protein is CASSLAGRSRRAV.